These 3 T cell receptor beta chains were sequenced from one sample in a study of identical twins (dated by TCRdb to 2015 to 2016). Libraries came from 5' RACE. Sequencing took place on an Illumina HiSeq 2000. The raw public data were reprocessed by TCRdb itself: fastp quality trimming at Q25, MiXCR clonotype calling, in-frame beta chains only. Each entry merges the rows of one CDR3 protein and shows their most common DNA and genes. This sample holds about 220,000 distinct CDR3 sequences; over 5.5% were observed only once. The biggest ten clones account for 14% to 15% of the sample. These data are also associated with another study on T cells expressing NK-cell markers.

Sequences were obtained from CD8+ T cells sorted from blood. The receptors were sampled from a woman aged 18 to 35 in good health.

This CDR3 is CASSFVGPYEQYF. CDR3 nucleotides: TGTGCCAGCAGTTTCGTAGGCCCTTACGAGCAGTACTTC. J is TRBJ2-7 and V is TRBV12-3 or TRBV12-4; unclear D gene. This CDR3 contains 13 residues. Trimming removed 3 bases from V and 4 bases from J, with 10 bases in between.

The chain uses TRBV12-3 or TRBV12-4 and TRBJ2-1; D is perhaps TRBD2 (7 bases). The germline V and J ends were trimmed by 1 base and 5 bases, with 12 bases remaining between them. The CDR3 runs 15 residues. The CDR3 coding sequence is TGTGCCAGCAGTTTAGGCCAGGGGAGGGACAATGAGCAGTTCTTC. This translates into CASSLGQGRDNEQFF.

This clonotype was detected many times. The rearrangement links TRBV9 to TRBJ1-4; D perhaps matches TRBD1 (5 bases). Germline CDR1 and CDR2: SGDLS and YYNGEE. The CDR3 totals 16 residues. Trimming took off 3 bases at V and 4 bases at J, with 16 bases between the two ends. The CDR3 sequence is CASSGTGTLNNEKLFF. CDR3 nucleotides: TGTGCCAGCAGCGGAACCGGGACGCTAAATAATGAAAAACTGTTTTTT.